The TCR beta chain under discussion was sequenced for a study of cytomegalovirus exposure and HLA in healthy donors. This clone occurred a few times. No antigen is known for it. The PCR employed 60 Vbeta primers together with 13 Jbeta primers. Original methodology: Unique TCR beta chains numbered about 80 million in a later analysis, with around 10 million shared. Here immunoSEQ multiplex PCR was the method, and the copy in TCRdb shows in-frame clones only, minus some. The V and J calls and clone size were taken over from that table, and D and trimming were inferred from the DNA. This sample has about 160,000 clones, with 60% to 85% found just once. Germline V gives CDR1 SGHTA, CDR2 FQGTGA. The CDR3 extends over 14 amino acids. The trim removed 5 bases at V and 3 bases at J, leaving 7 bases unmatched. Study-wide results and caveats: Rarity characterized most TCR sequences, yet some public TCRs appeared in many donors.

This clonotype was sampled from a woman aged 50 to 60 in good health and CMV-seropositive. This chain links TRBV7-3 with TRBJ2-7, with 7 positions matching TRBD1. Sequenced input: PBMCs. CDR3 protein: CASSPNRDSYEQYF. Here the CDR3 DNA reads TGTGCCAGCAGCCCCAACCGGGACAGCTACGAGCAGTACTTC.